The clone carrying this T cell receptor (beta chain) is a singleton in its sample. This specimen belongs to a study of CD8 T cells in Susac syndrome. V dropped 0 bases and J dropped 8; count of bases not matched to a gene: 9. CDR1 and CDR2 (germline): SQVTM, ANQGSEA. This CDR3 is built from 15 residues. Roughly 0.45 to 1 ug RNA was reverse transcribed with random hexamers. Via MiXCR, TCRdb re-called the immunoSEQ multiplex PCR reads, giving one row per CDR3 protein. The data contain about 200,000 distinct CDR3 sequences, approximately 94% of them singletons. This receptor was taken from a human donor with multiple sclerosis. The chain carries TRBV29-1 and TRBJ1-4; 7 bases are shared with TRBD1. Sequenced: CD4+ T cells from PBMCs. CDR3 sequence reads: CSVEDPGTDEEKLFF. The CDR3, as DNA: TGCAGCGTTGAAGACCCCGGGACAGATGAGGAAAAACTGTTTTTT.